Listed here are 2 T cell receptor beta chains from one sample, sequenced in a study of blood T cell repertoires in COVID-19. Sequencing was performed with immunoSEQ multiplex PCR; in TCRdb, only in-frame clones are kept and a portion is missing. The data contain about 250,000 clones, 89% of them singletons. Sequencing was performed on PBMCs or T cells enriched from blood (not recorded which). The receptors come from a young woman with acute COVID-19.

The V gene is TRBV10-1, the J gene TRBJ2-7; 10 bases line up with TRBD1. CDR3 length: 14 amino acids. The ends lost 6 bases at V and 2 bases at J; junction bases unmatched: 4. Germline values: CDR1 WNHNN, CDR2 SYGVQD (reference sequence). The CDR3 DNA follows: TGCGCCAGCAGGAGGGACAGGGGACCCTACGAGCAGTACTTC. Encoded protein: CASRRDRGPYEQYF.

This chain joins TRBV7-6 and TRBJ2-7; 8 bases agree with TRBD1. The germline gives CDR1 SGHVS, CDR2 FNYEAQ. Trimming removed 1 base from V and 4 bases from J; junction bases left unmatched: 6. The CDR3 is 15 residues long. The CDR3 is CASSLDARGRYEQYF. CDR3 sequence (DNA): TGTGCCAGCAGCTTAGACGCCAGGGGGCGTTACGAGCAGTACTTC.